This TCR beta chain was captured by sequencing in a study of identical twins. Germline lookup yields CDR1 SQVTM and CDR2 ANQGSEA. The V and J ends lost 2 bases and 7 bases respectively, with 17 bases between them. The CDR3 consists of 14 residues. This clonotype was observed a handful of times. Its antigen is not identified. The authors used template switching to add a universal primer site and gave cDNA unique molecular identifiers. A single record per CDR3 protein comes from TCRdb applying MiXCR to the 5' RACE reads. Here the sample spans around 1.7 million distinct CDR3 sequences, about 30% being singletons. Whole-study findings and limits: Not following the same donors, the study drew its conclusions from cross-sectional statistical analysis. Low generation-probability sequences were in excess among twin-shared out-of-frame alpha sequences.

Sequenced input: cord blood. The chain carries TRBV29-1 and TRBJ1-1; D not resolved. The TCR originated in a newborn girl in good health. The CDR3 spells CSVEKGAGLGEAFF. Here the CDR3 DNA reads TGCAGCGTTGAAAAGGGAGCGGGGTTGGGTGAAGCTTTCTTT.